The present T cell receptor (beta chain) was sequenced within a study of T cells in Graves' hyperthyroidism and ophthalmopathy. Amplification yielded TCR beta CDR3 regions, with RNA transcripts as the source. The TCR CDR3 first-round RT-PCR relied on the HTBI primer set. TCRdb analysed the multiplex PCR reads with MiXCR anew, one entry per CDR3 protein. The sample records a few hundred thousand distinct CDR3 sequences, about 45% being singletons. The CDR3 runs to 14 residues. Germline V lookup: CDR1 SQVTM, CDR2 ANQGSEA. The V and J ends lost 4 bases and 4 bases, in that order; junction bases with no gene match: 6. In its sample, this clonotype was seen many times.

The receptor's source is a young woman with Graves' hyperthyroidism. The sample was peripheral blood or thyroid tissue (not recorded which). The chain couples TRBV29-1 to TRBJ1-5; 8 positions match TRBD1. DNA of the CDR3: TGCAGCGTTGGGGCAGGGGGCCCTAATCAGCCCCAGCATTTT. Amino acid sequence: CSVGAGGPNQPQHF.